This T cell receptor (beta chain) originates from a study of blood T cell repertoires in COVID-19. Study background: T cells, B-cell-depleted T cells, or PBMCs supplied cDNA or gDNA.

The assay was immunoSEQ multiplex PCR, and TCRdb's table has in-frame clones only and misses some. The sample contains around 150,000 clones, around 84% of which appear only once. Germline values: CDR1 MNHEY, CDR2 SVGAGI. The CDR3 runs 14 residues. V trimming: 10 bases; J trimming: 4 bases; junction bases outside the gene matches: 10. This clone was recorded a few times. The chain carries TRBV6-5 and TRBJ2-1, with 7 positions matching TRBD1. The sample consisted of peripheral blood. The receptor was isolated from a human donor with acute or convalescent COVID-19. The donor label of this sample is uncertain. The CDR3 region has the DNA TGTGCCACCTACTCGACAGGGCGGTACAATGAGCAGTTCTTC. Its translation is CATYSTGRYNEQFF.